A selection of T cell receptor beta chains follows, all from one sample in a study of T cells expressing NK-cell markers. TCRdb re-called the 5' RACE reads; one entry per CDR3 protein, DNA not given. Recorded here are under 500,000 distinct CDR3 sequences; the top ten clones represent 7.3%. Sequenced: blood T cells: a sorted CD56 or NKG2C T cell subset, CD4+ or CD8+ T cells, or bulk PBMC T cells (not recorded which). Receptors were obtained from a woman aged 18 to 75 in good health. The CDR3 runs from the conserved cysteine through the conserved F or W.

V: TRBV7-2
length: 14
J: TRBJ1-2
CDR3: CASSLEPEDYGYTF

V: TRBV6-5
length: 15
J: TRBJ2-4
CDR3: CASSYSGPLEDIQYF

V: TRBV20-1
length: 12
J: TRBJ2-7
CDR3: CSARAAPYEQYF

V: TRBV29-1
length: 12
J: TRBJ1-4
CDR3: CSVVTAGEKLFF

V: TRBV5-5
length: 14
J: TRBJ2-7
CDR3: CASSSGTGYHEQYF

V: TRBV3-1
length: 15
J: TRBJ2-7
CDR3: CASSQASGGTYEQYF

V: TRBV15
length: 13
J: TRBJ1-3
CDR3: CATSRASGNTIYF

V: TRBV3-1
length: 16
J: TRBJ2-4
CDR3: CASSFSSQWSPNIQYF

V: TRBV6-2/TRBV6-3
length: 13
J: TRBJ2-1
CDR3: CASNAHSYNEQFF

V: TRBV5-1
length: 14
J: TRBJ2-5
CDR3: CASSGKGQQETQYF

V: TRBV12-3/TRBV12-4
length: 14
J: TRBJ2-1
CDR3: CASSLARGGNEQFF

V: TRBV12-3/TRBV12-4
length: 16
J: TRBJ2-6
CDR3: CASRPTGGSGANVLTF

V: TRBV10-1
length: 17
J: TRBJ2-4
CDR3: CASSETHRGTYENIQYF

V: TRBV3-1
length: 16
J: TRBJ2-1
CDR3: CASSQGPGATYNEQFF

V: TRBV5-1
length: 14
J: TRBJ1-6
CDR3: CASSLAVDNSPLHF

V: TRBV30
length: 16
J: TRBJ1-3
CDR3: CAWSTDRALSGNTIYF

V: TRBV29-1
length: 16
J: TRBJ1-1
CDR3: CSVGRTRTVSDTEAFF

V: TRBV12-3/TRBV12-4
length: 13
J: TRBJ1-2
CDR3: CASSGGFLYGYTF

V: TRBV20-1
length: 12
J: TRBJ2-4
CDR3: CSASMWEGIQYF

V: TRBV6-2/TRBV6-3
length: 14
J: TRBJ2-2
CDR3: CASWADSNTGELFF

V: TRBV11-2
length: 12
J: TRBJ2-7
CDR3: CASSLSWHEQYF

V: TRBV12-3/TRBV12-4
length: 15
J: TRBJ2-5
CDR3: CASSLPGTGKETQYF

V: TRBV15
length: 15
J: TRBJ2-3
CDR3: CATSRRQNPSDTQYF

V: TRBV6-1
length: 19
J: TRBJ2-4
CDR3: CASSRGLSSGQGRKNIQYF

V: TRBV9
length: 14
J: TRBJ1-4
CDR3: CASSGLLDNEKLFF

V: TRBV28
length: 14
J: TRBJ2-3
CDR3: CASTGSGYTDTQYF

V: TRBV18
length: 16
J: TRBJ2-7
CDR3: CASSPPGLAGVVEQYF

V: TRBV5-1
length: 14
J: TRBJ2-5
CDR3: CASSLWREEETQYF

V: TRBV18
length: 15
J: TRBJ2-2
CDR3: CASPADTLGTGELFF

V: TRBV27
length: 17
J: TRBJ2-7
CDR3: CASSLRRGPGGTYEQYF

V: TRBV6-5
length: 14
J: TRBJ2-7
CDR3: CASSYSRRLDEQYF

V: TRBV6-1
length: 15
J: TRBJ1-3
CDR3: CASSLDRARENTIYF

V: TRBV6-2/TRBV6-3
length: 16
J: TRBJ2-1
CDR3: CASSMGSGFSYNEQFF

V: TRBV6-5
length: 13
J: TRBJ1-5
CDR3: CASSSASNQPQHF

V: TRBV21-1
length: 12
J: TRBJ2-1
CDR3: CASSKVTNEQFF

V: TRBV6-2/TRBV6-3
length: 12
J: TRBJ2-1
CDR3: CASINQGNEQFF

V: TRBV5-6
length: 13
J: TRBJ1-4
CDR3: CASSLDPGGKLFF

V: TRBV10-2
length: 14
J: TRBJ2-5
CDR3: CASSERERRETQYF

V: TRBV4-2
length: 14
J: TRBJ1-2
CDR3: CASSPLRTGNGYTF

V: TRBV12-3/TRBV12-4
length: 16
J: TRBJ1-2
CDR3: CASSFFRTGSYYGYTF

V: TRBV12-3/TRBV12-4
length: 14
J: TRBJ2-6
CDR3: CASTSGSGANVLTF

V: TRBV10-3
length: 17
J: TRBJ2-4
CDR3: CAIMGPGREEGKNIQYF

V: TRBV20-1
length: 14
J: TRBJ2-7
CDR3: CSARGGRADYEQYF

V: TRBV28
length: 14
J: TRBJ2-1
CDR3: CASRPDSSYNEQFF

V: TRBV7-8
length: 13
J: TRBJ1-2
CDR3: CASSPGRDYGYTF

V: TRBV21-1
length: 14
J: TRBJ2-1
CDR3: CASSKGAGAGEQFF

V: TRBV6-2/TRBV6-3
length: 14
J: TRBJ2-1
CDR3: CASSLPLTYNEQFF

V: TRBV20-1
length: 15
J: TRBJ2-2
CDR3: CSAREGGRTTGELFF

V: TRBV5-1
length: 19
J: TRBJ2-6
CDR3: CASSDMGTAKSSGANVLTF

V: TRBV12-3/TRBV12-4
length: 14
J: TRBJ2-1
CDR3: CASSLKRETPEQFF

V: TRBV4-1
length: 14
J: TRBJ1-6
CDR3: CASTPGTANSPLHF

V: TRBV29-1
length: 13
J: TRBJ2-1
CDR3: CSVKGRAYNEQFF

V: TRBV4-1
length: 21
J: TRBJ2-6
CDR3: CASSQEFKGVGDSSGANVLTF